These 20 T cell receptor beta chains were all obtained from the same sample, sequenced in a study of blood T cell repertoires in COVID-19. Profiling relied on immunoSEQ multiplex PCR, and the TCRdb table lists in-frame clones only, not all of them. The table lists roughly 97,000 clones, less than 85% of them singletons. The sequencing sample was made of peripheral blood. The receptors derive from a man aged 65-85 years with acute or convalescent COVID-19.

The chain links TRBV5-1 to TRBJ2-2; D is unclear. V lost 4 bases to trimming and J lost 4 bases, with 11 bases between them. The CDR3 has 14 amino acids. The germline gives CDR1 SGHRS, CDR2 YFSETQ. The CDR3 loop reads CASSPESLTGELFF. CDR3 bases: TGCGCCAGCAGCCCTGAGAGTCTCACCGGGGAGCTGTTTTTT.

This clone came up a few times. The CDR3: CASSSATGRGNQPQHF. The CDR3 DNA sequence: TGTGCCAGCAGTTCCGCTACCGGGAGGGGAAATCAGCCCCAGCATTTT. The genes are TRBV28 and TRBJ1-5; possible D gene TRBD1, 5 bases. This CDR3 spans 16 amino acids. The ends were cut back, 4 bases at V and 4 bases at J, with 17 bases in the middle. The germline V gene encodes CDR1 MDHEN and CDR2 SYDVKM.

The DNA for the CDR3 is TGTGCCAGTAGTAGTAGAGGGTTCTCCTACGAGCAGTACTTC. Encoded protein: CASSSRGFSYEQYF. The chain combines TRBV19 with TRBJ2-7; TRBD2 is a possible D gene (5 bases). The V gene's germline CDR1 is LNHDA and CDR2 SQIVND (reference sequence). The germline V and J ends were trimmed by 4 bases and 0 bases, with 10 bases remaining between them. This CDR3 is built from 14 residues.

The J gene is TRBJ2-3, the V gene TRBV24-1; perhaps TRBD1 as D (6 bases). Deletions cut 3 bases from V and 9 bases from J, with 12 bases between. The germline CDR1 and CDR2 sequences are KGHDR and SFDVKD. CDR3 length: 13 amino acids. CDR3 loop: CATSDPRTVTQYF. CDR3 DNA sequence: TGTGCCACCAGTGATCCTCGGACAGTCACGCAGTATTTT.

CDR3 sequence: CASRATGGHTNQPQHF. Written as DNA, the CDR3 is TGTGCCAGTAGGGCGACAGGGGGCCACACGAATCAGCCCCAGCATTTT. V and J are TRBV19 and TRBJ1-5; TRBD1 matches at 10 bases. Germline V gives CDR1 LNHDA, CDR2 SQIVND (reference sequence). This CDR3 contains 16 residues. Trimming took 6 bases from V and 4 from J; bases not matched to a gene: 9. The variable domain in full, with the rest retrieved from reference TRBV19 and TRBJ1-5, is DGGITQSPKYLFRKEGQNVTLSCEQNLNHDAMYWYRQDPGQGLRLIYYSQIVNDFQKGDIAEGYSVSREKKESFPLTVTSAQKNPTAFYLCASRATGGHTNQPQHFGDGTRLSIL.

The gene calls are TRBV5-1 and TRBJ2-5; D may be TRBD1 (6 bases). V lost 0 bases and J 4 bases, leaving 13 bases between the germline ends. From germline, CDR1 is SGHRS and CDR2 YFSETQ. The CDR3 is 15 residues long. The CDR3 sequence is CASSLEQGSLETQYF. DNA of the CDR3: TGCGCCAGCAGCTTGGAGCAGGGGAGTTTAGAGACCCAGTACTTC. The complete variable domain, with remaining parts taken from reference TRBV5-1 and TRBJ2-5, reads KAGVTQTPRYLIKTRGQQVTLSCSPISGHRSVSWYQQTPGQGLQFLFEYFSETQRNKGNFPGRFSGRQFSNSRSEMNVSTLELGDSALYLCASSLEQGSLETQYFGPGTRLLVL.

The V call is TRBV28, the J call TRBJ2-6, with D perhaps TRBD2 (6 bases). The CDR3 length is 18 residues. Per the germline V gene, CDR1 is MDHEN and CDR2 is SYDVKM. Trimming shortened V by 6 bases and J by 0 bases, and 18 bases separated the two germline ends. CDR3 sequence reads: CASRGDGRLGSGANVLTF. The CDR3 nucleotides read TGTGCCAGCAGAGGAGACGGGAGATTGGGCTCTGGGGCCAACGTCCTGACTTTC.

This clone came up once. The J gene is TRBJ1-2, the V gene TRBV28; 8 bases align to TRBD1. The CDR3 consists of 15 residues. The V gene's germline CDR1 is MDHEN and CDR2 SYDVKM. With 3 bases clipped from V and 7 bases from J, the junction kept 10 bases outside the gene matches. The CDR3 bases are TGTGCCAGCAGTTTCGGGACAGGACCCCACTCTGGCTACACCTTC. This translates into CASSFGTGPHSGYTF.

Concerning this clone itself: Other DNA sequences in this specimen translate into the identical CDR3. The V and J genes are TRBV5-1 and TRBJ2-7, with D perhaps TRBD1 (6 bases). Germline V gene sequence: CDR1 SGHRS, CDR2 YFSETQ. The CDR3 consists of 14 residues. The V and J ends lost 3 bases and 2 bases respectively, with 12 bases between them. CDR3: CASSSTGTTYEQYF. In DNA, the CDR3 is TGCGCCAGCAGCTCGACAGGAACCACCTACGAGCAGTACTTC. The entire variable domain, with the rest obtained from reference TRBV5-1 and TRBJ2-7, is as follows: KAGVTQTPRYLIKTRGQQVTLSCSPISGHRSVSWYQQTPGQGLQFLFEYFSETQRNKGNFPGRFSGRQFSNSRSEMNVSTLELGDSALYLCASSSTGTTYEQYFGPGTRLTVT.

The chain uses TRBV27 and TRBJ2-7; TRBD2 matches at 8 bases. CDR1 is MNHEY and CDR2 is SMNVEV in the germline V gene (reference sequence). The CDR3 runs to 14 residues. V lost 8 bases and J lost 2; bases outside the gene matches: 8. The CDR3 spells CASGRRAGAYEQYF. In DNA form, the CDR3 reads TGTGCCAGCGGTCGCAGAGCGGGGGCCTACGAGCAGTACTTC.

The chain has TRBV6-6 and TRBJ2-1, with 12 bases lining up with TRBD2. The CDR3 runs 14 residues. CDR1 is MNHNY, CDR2 SVGAGI, per germline (reference sequence). Germline trimming cut 8 bases from V and 4 bases from J; bases unmatched to any gene: 3. The CDR3 sequence is CASCGTSGYNEQFF. CDR3 sequence (DNA): TGTGCCAGCTGCGGGACTAGCGGGTACAATGAGCAGTTCTTC.

The rearrangement links TRBV12-5 to TRBJ2-7; 8 nucleotides agree with TRBD1. This CDR3 has 15 residues. Germline V gives CDR1 LGHNT, CDR2 FRNRAP. V lost 5 bases to trimming and J lost 7 bases; unmatched junction nucleotides: 13. The CDR3 DNA reads TGTGCTAGTGGTCCCTACAGGGGGATTGCGGGGGAGCAGTACTTC. Its translation is CASGPYRGIAGEQYF.

This clone was seen once. The V gene is TRBV19, the J gene TRBJ1-5, with 8 bases lining up with TRBD1. This CDR3 has 15 residues. Losses at the gene ends were 3 bases for V and 4 bases for J; bases not matched to a gene: 5. The V gene's germline CDR1 is LNHDA and CDR2 SQIVND (reference sequence). CDR3 loop: CASSIGQGGNQPQHF. CDR3 sequence (DNA): TGTGCCAGTAGTATTGGACAGGGAGGGAATCAGCCCCAGCATTTT. The full variable domain, its missing parts supplied by reference TRBV19 and TRBJ1-5, is DGGITQSPKYLFRKEGQNVTLSCEQNLNHDAMYWYRQDPGQGLRLIYYSQIVNDFQKGDIAEGYSVSREKKESFPLTVTSAQKNPTAFYLCASSIGQGGNQPQHFGDGTRLSIL.

The chain has TRBV9 and TRBJ2-7; TRBD1 aligns across 7 bases. Looked up from germline, CDR1 is SGDLS and CDR2 is YYNGEE. V lost 4 bases to trimming and J lost 6 bases; unmatched junction nucleotides: 13. This CDR3 is 15 amino acids long. The CDR3 spells CASSPNDRDIREQYF. The DNA of the CDR3 is TGTGCCAGCAGCCCAAATGACAGGGATATTCGCGAGCAGTACTTC. The variable domain in full, completed from reference TRBV9 and TRBJ2-7, reads DSGVTQTPKHLITATGQRVTLRCSPRSGDLSVYWYQQSLDQGLQFLIQYYNGEERAKGNILERFSAQQFPDLHSELNLSSLELGDSALYFCASSPNDRDIREQYFGPGTRLTVT.

V and J are TRBV24-1 and TRBJ1-2, with D perhaps matching TRBD1 (5 bases). CDR3 length: 13 amino acids. In germline, CDR1 is KGHDR, CDR2 SFDVKD. Trimming removed 5 bases from V and 8 bases from J, with 14 bases in between. The DNA of the CDR3 is TGTGCCACCAGTGCCGGGACTCCGACAGGCTACACCTTC. Protein: CATSAGTPTGYTF.

This clone has more than one count but fewer than ten. CDR3 protein: CATSGTGTSVPGELFF. CDR3 DNA: TGTGCCACCAGTGGAACCGGGACTAGTGTCCCCGGGGAGCTGTTTTTT. The gene calls are TRBV24-1 and TRBJ2-2; TRBD2 agrees at 8 bases. Germline CDR1 is KGHDR and CDR2 is SFDVKD. The length of the CDR3 is 16 residues. V shed 5 bases and J 6 bases; nucleotides not matched to a gene: 10.

The chain joins TRBV5-8 to TRBJ2-3; the match to TRBD2 covers 7 bases. With 4 bases clipped from V and 5 bases from J, the junction kept 13 bases outside the gene matches. The germline V gene has CDR1 SGHTS and CDR2 YDEGEE. This CDR3 region has 16 residues. The CDR3 sequence: CASSSLGGLGIDTQYF. The CDR3 region has the DNA TGTGCCAGCAGCAGCTTGGGAGGGCTAGGTATAGATACGCAGTATTTT.

This clone has a count of ten or more. V gene TRBV28 combines with J gene TRBJ1-3, with 7 bases lining up with TRBD1. CDR1 is MDHEN and CDR2 is SYDVKM in the germline V gene. V shed 5 bases, J shed 2 bases, and the junction held 3 bases outside the gene matches. The CDR3 runs to 14 residues. This chain's CDR3 is CASSPQGTGNTIYF. The CDR3 nucleotides read TGTGCCAGCAGTCCACAGGGGACTGGAAACACCATATATTTT.

The chain has TRBV2 and TRBJ1-3; 8 nucleotides line up with TRBD1. CDR3 size: 15 residues. Germline V CDR1 and CDR2: SNHLY, FYNNEI. V lost 7 bases and J lost 0; bases outside the gene matches: 5. CDR3 nucleotides: TGTGCCAGCAAGGGACAGGTGTACTCTGGAAACACCATATATTTT. It codes for CASKGQVYSGNTIYF.

The chain combines TRBV28 with TRBJ1-2, with TRBD1 matching 7 bases. Germline V gene data show CDR1 as MDHEN and CDR2 as SYDVKM. The CDR3 covers 18 residues. Germline trimming cut 2 bases from V and 0 bases from J; bases unmatched to any gene: 12. CDR3 sequence (DNA): TGTGCCAGCAGTTTAGGAGGGGGCGCACTTAATGCTAACTATGGCTACACCTTC. Encoded protein: CASSLGGGALNANYGYTF.